The subject of this entry is one TCR beta chain. The same CDR3 can be traced to other DNA sequences in this sample. V lost 6 bases, J lost 3 bases, and 5 bases lay in between. This CDR3 region has 10 residues. In germline, CDR1 is DFQATT, CDR2 SNEGSKA (reference sequence). This sample is part of a study of shared clonotypes between healthy human individuals. Study details: Three plates each covered CD4 naive and memory; CD8 naive two, CD8 memory one.

Here immunoSEQ multiplex PCR was the method, and the copy in TCRdb shows in-frame clones only, minus some. The sample includes roughly 2,500,000 clones, approximately 93% of them seen just once. Every donor was a Caucasian adult from Nashville, Tennessee. Input material: naive CD4+ T cells from PBMCs. Subset meaning: CD45RA+ positively selected. The receptor comes from a man aged 18 to 29 in good health. Some clones in this sample may be carry-over from other donors' samples. The genes are TRBV20-1 and TRBJ2-5; D not resolved. This chain's CDR3 is CSASEETQYF. The DNA of the CDR3 is TGCAGTGCATCAGAAGAGACCCAGTACTTC.